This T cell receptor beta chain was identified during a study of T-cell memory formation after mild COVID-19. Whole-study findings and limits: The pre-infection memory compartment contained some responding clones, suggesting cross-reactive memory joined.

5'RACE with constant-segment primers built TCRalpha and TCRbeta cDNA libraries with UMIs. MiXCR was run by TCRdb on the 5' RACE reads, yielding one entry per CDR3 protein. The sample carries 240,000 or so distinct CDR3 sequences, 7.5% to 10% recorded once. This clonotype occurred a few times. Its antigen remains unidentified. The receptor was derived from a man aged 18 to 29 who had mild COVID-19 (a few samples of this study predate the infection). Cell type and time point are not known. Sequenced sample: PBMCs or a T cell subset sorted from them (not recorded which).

In nucleotides, the CDR3 is TGCAGTGCCGACCCAACGACTAGCGGGGGGCCCACAGATACGCAGTATTTT. It is translated as CSADPTTSGGPTDTQYF. J is TRBJ2-3 and V is TRBV20-1; TRBD2 aligns across 13 bases. The J segment lost 2 bases and the V segment lost 6 bases, leaving 11 bases of the junction unmatched. CDR1 and CDR2 from the germline V gene are DFQATT and SNEGSKA (reference sequence). The CDR3 is 17 residues long.